Shown below are 22 T cell receptor beta chains from a single sample sequenced in a study of blood T cells in healthy people across ages. Then a second PCR, running roughly 7 to 11 cycles, was carried out with a sample-barcoded 5' primer and a J-beta primer mix. A single record per CDR3 protein comes from TCRdb applying MiXCR to the 5' RACE reads. This table holds 720,000 or so distinct CDR3 sequences, around two fifths found once. Sequencing was done on a sample of blood. These receptors were obtained from a man at least 80 years old in good health.

The CDR3 DNA reads TGTGCCAGCAGTCAAACCTACCAGGATGCTGGGGCCAACGTCCTGACTTTC. Its protein product is CASSQTYQDAGANVLTF. The rearrangement links TRBV7-3 to TRBJ2-6; no firm D call. This CDR3 comprises 17 residues. V lost 6 bases and J 2 bases, leaving 17 bases between the germline ends. From germline, CDR1 is SGHTA and CDR2 FQGTGA.

The chain carries TRBV5-1 and TRBJ1-4, with D perhaps TRBD1 (5 bases). Germline V gives CDR1 SGHRS, CDR2 YFSETQ. With 5 bases removed from V and 2 bases from J, the gap between germline ends came to 13 bases. This CDR3 has 15 residues. The CDR3 DNA reads as TGCGCCAGCAGACAGGAGCTCCCGACTAATGAAAAACTGTTTTTT. Its protein product is CASRQELPTNEKLFF.

Regarding this clonotype: With a much larger clone just one base away, this may be a read error. The V and J genes are TRBV7-2 and TRBJ2-4; TRBD2 aligns across 10 bases. The last part of the DNA fits TRBJ2-5 better; the J call may be wrong. The CDR3 extends over 16 amino acids. Germline values: CDR1 SGHTA, CDR2 FQGNSA. CDR3 nucleotides: TGTGCCGGCAGCTTAGTGCTAGCGGGGGACCAAGAGACCCAGTACTTC. Protein product: CAGSLVLAGDQETQYF.

A note on this clonotype: A much larger clonotype is one base distant, so this may be a read error. The CDR3 loop reads CASSPGLNLQETQFF. The CDR3 DNA follows: TGTGCCAGCAGTCCCGGACTGAACCTACAAGAGACCCAGTTCTTC. The chain links TRBV12-3 or TRBV12-4 to TRBJ2-1; D is perhaps TRBD2 (5 bases). CDR3 length: 15 residues. With 5 bases removed from V and 13 bases from J, the gap between germline ends came to 24 bases.

The rearrangement joins TRBV30 to TRBJ2-7; D unresolved. This CDR3 is 12 amino acids long. The germline V gene has CDR1 GTSNPN and CDR2 SVGIG (reference sequence). Trimming took 3 bases from V and 4 from J, leaving 10 bases between them. CDR3 in amino acids: CAWRYSPYEQYF. The CDR3 nucleotides are TGTGCCTGGAGGTACAGTCCTTACGAGCAGTACTTC.

The chain employs TRBV12-3 or TRBV12-4 and TRBJ2-7, with a weak D call TRBD2 (6 bases). V was trimmed by 5 bases and J by 6 bases, leaving 14 bases between them. CDR3 length: 13 amino acids. As DNA, the CDR3 is TGTGCCAGCAGTAGGGACTCCTACCGCGAGCAGTACTTC. Amino acid sequence: CASSRDSYREQYF.

V is TRBV5-1 and J is TRBJ2-1; D tentatively reads TRBD1 or TRBD2 (5 bases each). With 6 bases removed from V and 5 bases from J, the gap between germline ends came to 12 bases. Germline V CDR1 and CDR2: SGHRS, YFSETQ. This CDR3 comprises 13 residues. DNA for the CDR3: TGCGCCAGCACTGCCGGGACCGACAATGAGCAGTTCTTC. Its protein product is CASTAGTDNEQFF.

The rearrangement joins TRBV29-1 to TRBJ2-1; tentatively, D is TRBD2 (6 bases). CDR1 is SQVTM and CDR2 is ANQGSEA in the germline V gene. The length of the CDR3 is 13 residues. Trimming cost V 2 bases and J 7 bases, with 12 bases left between them. The CDR3 region is CSVEREPGNEQFF. In DNA form, the CDR3 reads TGCAGCGTTGAACGGGAGCCCGGGAATGAGCAGTTCTTC.

This clonotype has more than one count but fewer than ten. The chain couples TRBV15 to TRBJ2-5, with 7 nucleotides matching TRBD2. This CDR3 spans 16 amino acids. J lost 5 bases, V lost 2 bases, and 11 bases had no gene match. CDR1 and CDR2 (germline): LNHNV, YYDKDF (reference sequence). CDR3 bases: TGTGCCACCAGCAGAAACTTACTACGGGGGGATGAGACCCAGTACTTC. Translating gives CATSRNLLRGDETQYF.

J is TRBJ2-7 and V is TRBV18; 8 bases agree with TRBD1. The germline gives CDR1 KGHSH, CDR2 LQKENI. The junction had 7 bases not matched to a gene; V was cut back by 4 bases and J by 5 bases. This CDR3 is 14 amino acids long. The CDR3 spells CASSLGTGINEQYF. The CDR3 bases are TGTGCCAGCTCACTAGGGACAGGAATTAACGAGCAGTACTTC.

The chain uses TRBV9 and TRBJ2-1; TRBD2 aligns across 7 bases. The CDR3 contains 13 residues. Germline CDR1 and CDR2: SGDLS and YYNGEE. The J segment lost 9 bases and the V segment lost 0 bases, leaving 3 bases of the junction unmatched. The CDR3 nucleotides read TGTGCCAGCAGCGTAGTCATAGCGGGTGAGCAGTTCTTC. It codes for CASSVVIAGEQFF.

The sample holds many counts of this clonotype. V gene TRBV28 combines with J gene TRBJ2-1; maybe TRBD2 (6 bases). CDR1 MDHEN and CDR2 SYDVKM come from the germline V gene. This CDR3 region has 15 residues. Trimming took 4 bases from V and 9 from J, leaving 19 bases between them. The CDR3 coding sequence is TGTGCCAGCAGTTATGGAGGGGCGGGAACGGGTGAGCAGTTCTTC. Translation: CASSYGGAGTGEQFF. Combining the CDR3 with reference TRBV28 and TRBJ2-1 gives the whole variable domain DVKVTQSSRYLVKRTGEKVFLECVQDMDHENMFWYRQDPGLGLRLIYFSYDVKMKEKGDIPEGYSVSREKKERFSLILESASTNQTSMYLCASSYGGAGTGEQFFGPGTRLTVL.

The chain recombines TRBV9 with TRBJ2-5, with 11 positions matching TRBD2. The germline gives CDR1 SGDLS, CDR2 YYNGEE. The ends lost 0 bases at V and 6 bases at J; junction bases unmatched: 7. The CDR3 runs to 16 residues. In DNA, the CDR3 is TGTGCCAGCAGCGTAGAGGTAGCGGGGGGGCCGCAGACCCAGTACTTC. It codes for CASSVEVAGGPQTQYF. Based on the CDR3 plus reference TRBV9 and TRBJ2-5, the full variable domain is DSGVTQTPKHLITATGQRVTLRCSPRSGDLSVYWYQQSLDQGLQFLIQYYNGEERAKGNILERFSAQQFPDLHSELNLSSLELGDSALYFCASSVEVAGGPQTQYFGPGTRLLVL.

In regard to this clonotype: Germline and junction disagree at one end, which may indicate a read error. The chain employs TRBV14 and TRBJ2-3, with D possibly TRBD1 on 6 matching bases. CDR1 and CDR2 (germline): SGHDN, FVKESK. The CDR3 is made up of 15 amino acids. CDR3 sequence: CTSSHSGTNTDTQYF. In DNA form, the CDR3 reads TGTACCAGCAGCCATTCCGGGACAAACACAGATACGCAGTATTTT.

This clonotype was observed a handful of times. The rearrangement joins TRBV11-1 to TRBJ2-3; the match to TRBD2 covers 7 bases. J gave up 4 bases and V 1 base, and 8 bases lay outside the gene matches. Germline V gene data show CDR1 as SGHAT and CDR2 as FQDESV (reference sequence). This CDR3 is 16 amino acids long. CDR3 sequence reads: CASSLDEAGAADTQYF. DNA for the CDR3: TGTGCCAGCAGCTTAGATGAGGCGGGAGCAGCAGATACGCAGTATTTT.

This clonotype came up many times. This rearrangement joins TRBV7-9 to TRBJ1-5, with D perhaps TRBD1 (5 bases). The CDR3 extends over 15 amino acids. Germline loops: CDR1 SEHNR, CDR2 FQNEAQ (reference sequence). The ends were cut back, 5 bases at V and 5 bases at J, with 16 bases in the middle. This chain's CDR3 is CASSPLRGVDQPQHF. Written as DNA, the CDR3 is TGTGCCAGCAGCCCACTTCGAGGGGTTGATCAGCCCCAGCATTTT.

This clonotype came up many times. The V gene is TRBV12-3 or TRBV12-4, the J gene TRBJ1-2; TRBD1 agrees at 9 bases. V trimming: 6 bases; J trimming: 4 bases; junction bases outside the gene matches: 3. This CDR3 region has 13 residues. In DNA, the CDR3 is TGTGCCAGCAGCACGGACAGGGGCTATGGCTACACCTTC. Translating gives CASSTDRGYGYTF.

About this clonotype itself: A junction boundary mismatches the germline segment, possibly from a read error. V is TRBV24-1 and J is TRBJ1-2; weak D call: TRBD1 (6 bases). Germline loops: CDR1 KGHDR, CDR2 SFDVKD. The CDR3 is made up of 14 amino acids. CDR3 amino acids: CVTSDRAGDYGYTF. DNA for the CDR3: TGTGTCACCAGTGATCGCGCAGGGGACTATGGCTACACCTTC.

This clonotype was counted ten times or more. The rearrangement uses TRBV4-1 and TRBJ2-5; unclear D gene. The CDR3 contains 15 residues. Germline loops: CDR1 MGHRA, CDR2 YSYEKL. Trimming took 1 base from V and 0 from J, leaving 9 bases between them. CDR3 bases: TGCGCCAGCAGCCAAGTGCACACATACCAAGAGACCCAGTACTTC. It encodes CASSQVHTYQETQYF.

The CDR3 DNA reads as TGCAGTGCCAGGGATGGCGGGAAATCTAAAAACATTCAGTACTTC. This gives the protein CSARDGGKSKNIQYF. This rearrangement joins TRBV20-1 to TRBJ2-4, with D tentatively TRBD2 (6 bases). Germline CDR1 and CDR2: DFQATT and SNEGSKA (reference sequence). Trimming pared 6 bases from V and 4 bases from J, leaving 19 bases between. The CDR3 length is 15 residues.

This clonotype was counted at least ten times. This sequence joins TRBV6-1 and TRBJ1-1; perhaps TRBD1 as D (5 bases). The CDR3 is 15 residues long. Trimming stripped 1 base from V and 1 base from J, with 10 bases between. Germline V gene data show CDR1 as MNHNS and CDR2 as SASEGT. The CDR3 region is CASSEDGAQNTEAFF. Here the CDR3 DNA reads TGTGCCAGCAGTGAAGACGGGGCTCAGAACACTGAAGCTTTCTTT.

This clonotype was seen only a few times. The chain links TRBV28 to TRBJ2-1; D unclear. Trimming removed 5 bases at V and 0 bases at J, with 14 bases between. CDR3 length: 16 residues. The germline V gene encodes CDR1 MDHEN and CDR2 SYDVKM. CDR3 sequence: CASSPPRTSSYNEQFF. The CDR3 DNA reads TGTGCCAGCAGTCCCCCCCGTACCAGCTCCTACAATGAGCAGTTCTTC.